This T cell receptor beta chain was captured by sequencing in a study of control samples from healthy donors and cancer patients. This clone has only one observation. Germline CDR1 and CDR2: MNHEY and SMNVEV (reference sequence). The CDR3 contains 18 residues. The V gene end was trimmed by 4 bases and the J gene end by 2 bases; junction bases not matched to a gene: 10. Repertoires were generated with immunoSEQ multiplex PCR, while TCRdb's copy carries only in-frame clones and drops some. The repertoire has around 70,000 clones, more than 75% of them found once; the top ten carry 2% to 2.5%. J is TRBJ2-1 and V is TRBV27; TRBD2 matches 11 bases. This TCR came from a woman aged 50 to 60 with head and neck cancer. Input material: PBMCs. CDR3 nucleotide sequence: TGTGCCAGCAGTTGGGAAGGACTAGCGGGTCCTACCTACAATGAGCAGTTCTTC. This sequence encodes CASSWEGLAGPTYNEQFF.